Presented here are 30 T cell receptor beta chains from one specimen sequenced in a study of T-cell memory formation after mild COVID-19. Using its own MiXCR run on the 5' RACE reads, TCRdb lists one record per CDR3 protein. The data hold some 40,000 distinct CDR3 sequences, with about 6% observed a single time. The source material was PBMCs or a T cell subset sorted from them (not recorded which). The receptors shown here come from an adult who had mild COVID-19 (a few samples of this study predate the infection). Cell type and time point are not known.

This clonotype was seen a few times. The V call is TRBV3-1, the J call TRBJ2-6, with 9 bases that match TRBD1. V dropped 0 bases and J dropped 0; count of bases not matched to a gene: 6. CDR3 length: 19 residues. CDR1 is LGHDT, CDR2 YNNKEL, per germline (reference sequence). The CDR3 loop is CASSQDADRGLSGANVLTF. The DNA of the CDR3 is TGTGCCAGCAGCCAAGATGCGGACAGGGGCCTCTCTGGGGCCAACGTCCTGACTTTC.

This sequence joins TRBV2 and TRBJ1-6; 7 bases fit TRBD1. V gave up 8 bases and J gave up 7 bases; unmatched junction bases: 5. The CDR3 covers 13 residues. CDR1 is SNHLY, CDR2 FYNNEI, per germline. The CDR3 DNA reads TGTGCCAGCGACTGGGACAGCAATTCACCCCTCCACTTT. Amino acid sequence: CASDWDSNSPLHF.

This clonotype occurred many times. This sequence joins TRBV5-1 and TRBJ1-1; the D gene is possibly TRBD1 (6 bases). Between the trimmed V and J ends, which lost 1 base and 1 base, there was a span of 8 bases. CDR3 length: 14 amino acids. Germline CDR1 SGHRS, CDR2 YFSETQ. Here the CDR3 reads CASSLTGKNTEAFF. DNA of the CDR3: TGCGCCAGCAGCTTGACAGGGAAGAACACTGAAGCTTTCTTT.

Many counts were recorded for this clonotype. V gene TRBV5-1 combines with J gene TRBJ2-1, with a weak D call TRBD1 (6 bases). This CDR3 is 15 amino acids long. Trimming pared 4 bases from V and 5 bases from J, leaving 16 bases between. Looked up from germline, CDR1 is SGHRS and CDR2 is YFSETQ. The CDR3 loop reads CASSPTGTNNNEQFF. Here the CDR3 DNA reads TGCGCCAGCAGCCCCACCGGGACAAACAACAATGAGCAGTTCTTC.

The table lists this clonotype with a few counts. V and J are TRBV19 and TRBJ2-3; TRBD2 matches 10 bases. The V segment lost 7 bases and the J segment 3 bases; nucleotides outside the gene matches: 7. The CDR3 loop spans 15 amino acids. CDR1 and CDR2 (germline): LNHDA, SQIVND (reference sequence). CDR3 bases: TGTGCCAGTAATCTAGCGGGAGTTTATACAGATACGCAGTATTTT. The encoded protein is CASNLAGVYTDTQYF.

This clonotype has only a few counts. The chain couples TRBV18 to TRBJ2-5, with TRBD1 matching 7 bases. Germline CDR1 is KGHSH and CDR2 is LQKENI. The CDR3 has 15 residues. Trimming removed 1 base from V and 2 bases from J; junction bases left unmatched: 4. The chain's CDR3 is CASSPRTGVQETQYF. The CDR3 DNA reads TGTGCCAGCTCACCACGAACAGGGGTACAAGAGACCCAGTACTTC.

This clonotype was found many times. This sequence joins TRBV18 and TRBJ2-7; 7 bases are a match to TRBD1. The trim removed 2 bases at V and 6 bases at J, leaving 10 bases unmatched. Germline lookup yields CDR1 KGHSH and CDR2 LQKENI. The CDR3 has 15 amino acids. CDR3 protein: CASSPATGDNGEQYF. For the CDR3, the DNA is TGTGCCAGCTCACCAGCCACAGGGGACAACGGCGAGCAGTACTTC.

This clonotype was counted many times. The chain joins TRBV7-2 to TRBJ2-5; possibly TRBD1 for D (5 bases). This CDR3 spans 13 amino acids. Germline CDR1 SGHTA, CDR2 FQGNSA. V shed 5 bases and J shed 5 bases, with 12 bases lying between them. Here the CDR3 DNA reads TGTGCCAGCAGCCCCCAGGGTGCCGAGACCCAGTACTTC. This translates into CASSPQGAETQYF.

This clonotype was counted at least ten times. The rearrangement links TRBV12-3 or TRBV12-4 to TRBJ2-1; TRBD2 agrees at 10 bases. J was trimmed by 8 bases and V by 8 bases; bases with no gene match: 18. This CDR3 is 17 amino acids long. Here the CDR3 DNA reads TGTGCCAGCGGCCTCTTGGGTAGCGGGGGGTCGTATCATGAGCAGTTCTTC. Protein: CASGLLGSGGSYHEQFF.

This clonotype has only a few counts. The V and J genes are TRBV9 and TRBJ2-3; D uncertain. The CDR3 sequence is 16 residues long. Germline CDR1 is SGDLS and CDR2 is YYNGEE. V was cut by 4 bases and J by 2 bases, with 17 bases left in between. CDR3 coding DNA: TGTGCCAGCAGCCCCCTTGTCGCCACGTTCACAGATACGCAGTATTTT. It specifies CASSPLVATFTDTQYF.

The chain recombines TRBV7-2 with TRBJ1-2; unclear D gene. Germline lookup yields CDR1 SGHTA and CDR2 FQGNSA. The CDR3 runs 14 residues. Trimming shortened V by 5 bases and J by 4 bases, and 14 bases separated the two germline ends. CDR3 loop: CASSPRQIGYGYTF. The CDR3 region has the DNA TGTGCCAGCAGCCCACGACAAATAGGCTATGGCTACACCTTC. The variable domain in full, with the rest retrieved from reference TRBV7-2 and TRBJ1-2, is GAGVSQSPSNKVTEKGKDVELRCDPISGHTALYWYRQSLGQGLEFLIYFQGNSAPDKSGLPSDRFSAERTGGSVSTLTIQRTQQEDSAVYLCASSPRQIGYGYTFGSGTRLTVV.

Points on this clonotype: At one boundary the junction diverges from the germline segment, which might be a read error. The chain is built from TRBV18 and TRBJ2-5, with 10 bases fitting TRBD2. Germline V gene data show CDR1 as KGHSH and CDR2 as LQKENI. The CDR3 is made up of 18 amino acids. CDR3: CASSSPPGYSSGSGTQYF. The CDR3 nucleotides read TGTGCCAGCTCATCACCCCCCGGCTATTCTAGCGGGAGTGGGACCCAGTACTTC.

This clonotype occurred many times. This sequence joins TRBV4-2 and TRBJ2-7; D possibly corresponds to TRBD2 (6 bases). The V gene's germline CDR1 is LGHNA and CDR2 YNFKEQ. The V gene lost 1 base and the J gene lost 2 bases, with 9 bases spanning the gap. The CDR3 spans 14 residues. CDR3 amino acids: CASSQAGVAYEQYF. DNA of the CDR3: TGTGCCAGCAGCCAAGCGGGGGTGGCCTACGAGCAGTACTTC.

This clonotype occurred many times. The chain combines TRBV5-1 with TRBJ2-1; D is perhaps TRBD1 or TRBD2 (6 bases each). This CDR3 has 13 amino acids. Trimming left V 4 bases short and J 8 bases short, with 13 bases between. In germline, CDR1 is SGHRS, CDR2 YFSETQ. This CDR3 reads CASSGGGLDEQFF. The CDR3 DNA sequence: TGCGCCAGCAGCGGAGGGGGGCTGGATGAGCAGTTCTTC.

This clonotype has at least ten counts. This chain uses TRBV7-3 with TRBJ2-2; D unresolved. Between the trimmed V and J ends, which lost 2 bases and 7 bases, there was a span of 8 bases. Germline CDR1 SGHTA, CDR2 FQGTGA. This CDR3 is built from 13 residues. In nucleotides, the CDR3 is TGTGCCAGCAGCTTACAGGTGGACGGGGAGCTGTTTTTT. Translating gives CASSLQVDGELFF.

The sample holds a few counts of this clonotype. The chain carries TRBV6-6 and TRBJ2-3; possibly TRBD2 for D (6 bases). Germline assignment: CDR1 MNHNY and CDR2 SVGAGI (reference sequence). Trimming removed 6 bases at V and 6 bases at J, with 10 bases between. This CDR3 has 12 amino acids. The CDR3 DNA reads TGTGCCAGCAGCCCCCTAGCGGATACGCAGTATTTT. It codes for CASSPLADTQYF.

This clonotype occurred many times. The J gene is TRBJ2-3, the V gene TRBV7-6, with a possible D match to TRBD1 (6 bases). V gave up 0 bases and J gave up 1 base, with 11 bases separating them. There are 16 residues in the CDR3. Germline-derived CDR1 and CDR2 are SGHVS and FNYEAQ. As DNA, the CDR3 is TGTGCCAGCAGCTTAGCCGGGACATACGGCACAGATACGCAGTATTTT. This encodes CASSLAGTYGTDTQYF.

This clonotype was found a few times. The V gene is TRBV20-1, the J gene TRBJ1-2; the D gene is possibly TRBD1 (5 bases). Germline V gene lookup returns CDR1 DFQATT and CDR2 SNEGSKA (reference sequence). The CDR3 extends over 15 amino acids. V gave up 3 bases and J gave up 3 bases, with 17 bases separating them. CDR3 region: CSASPFREGHYGYTF. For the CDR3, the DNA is TGCAGTGCTAGCCCCTTCAGGGAGGGTCACTATGGCTACACCTTC.

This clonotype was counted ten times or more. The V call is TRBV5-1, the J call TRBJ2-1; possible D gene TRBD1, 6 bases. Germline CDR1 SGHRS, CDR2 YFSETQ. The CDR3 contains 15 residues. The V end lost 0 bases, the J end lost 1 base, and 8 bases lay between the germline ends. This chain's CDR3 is CASSLGQGSYNEQFF. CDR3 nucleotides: TGCGCCAGCAGCTTGGGGCAGGGGTCCTACAATGAGCAGTTCTTC.

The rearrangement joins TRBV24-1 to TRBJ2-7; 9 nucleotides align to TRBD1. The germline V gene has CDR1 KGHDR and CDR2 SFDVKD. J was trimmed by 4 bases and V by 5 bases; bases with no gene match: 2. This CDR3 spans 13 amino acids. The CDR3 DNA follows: TGTGCCACCAGTGGGACAGGGGAGTACGAGCAGTACTTC. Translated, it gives CATSGTGEYEQYF.

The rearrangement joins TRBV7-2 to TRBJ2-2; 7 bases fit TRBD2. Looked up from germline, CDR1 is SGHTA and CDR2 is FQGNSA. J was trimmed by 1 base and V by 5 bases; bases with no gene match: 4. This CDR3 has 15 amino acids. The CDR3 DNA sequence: TGTGCCAGCAGCCGGGAGCGGGGGAACACCGGGGAGCTGTTTTTT. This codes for CASSRERGNTGELFF.

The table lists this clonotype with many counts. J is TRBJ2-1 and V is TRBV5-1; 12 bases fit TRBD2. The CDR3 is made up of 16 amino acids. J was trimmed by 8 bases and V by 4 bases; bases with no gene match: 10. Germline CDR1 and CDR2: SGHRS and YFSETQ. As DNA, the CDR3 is TGCGCCAGCAGCGTGGGCGGAACTAGCGGGGGGCATGAGCAGTTCTTC. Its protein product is CASSVGGTSGGHEQFF.

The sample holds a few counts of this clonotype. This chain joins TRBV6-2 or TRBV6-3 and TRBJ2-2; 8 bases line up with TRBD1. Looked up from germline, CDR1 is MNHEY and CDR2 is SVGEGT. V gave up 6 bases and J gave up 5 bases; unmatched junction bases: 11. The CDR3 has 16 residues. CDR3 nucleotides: TGTGCCAGCAGGGAATCTCCAGGGGGCTTGACCGGGGAGCTGTTTTTT. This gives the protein CASRESPGGLTGELFF.

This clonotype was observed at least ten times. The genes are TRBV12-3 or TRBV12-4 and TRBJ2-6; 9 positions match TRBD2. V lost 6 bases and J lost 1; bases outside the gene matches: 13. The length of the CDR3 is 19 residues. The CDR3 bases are TGTGCCAGCAGCCTTCAACCGGGACTAGCTCCTTCTGGGGCCAACGTCCTGACTTTC. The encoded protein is CASSLQPGLAPSGANVLTF.

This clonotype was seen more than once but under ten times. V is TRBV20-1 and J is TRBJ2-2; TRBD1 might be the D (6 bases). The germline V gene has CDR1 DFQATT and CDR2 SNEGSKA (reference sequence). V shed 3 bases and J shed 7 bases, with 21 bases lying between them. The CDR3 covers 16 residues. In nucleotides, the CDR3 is TGCAGTGCTAGGGGTTCAGGGGCCGGGCAGAACGGGGAGCTGTTTTTT. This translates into CSARGSGAGQNGELFF.

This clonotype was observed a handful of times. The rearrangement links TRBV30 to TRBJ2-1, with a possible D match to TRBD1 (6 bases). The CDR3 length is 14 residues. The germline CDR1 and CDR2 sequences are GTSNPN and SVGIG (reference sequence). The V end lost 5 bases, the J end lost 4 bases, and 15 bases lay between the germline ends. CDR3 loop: CAWAPGQLYNEQFF. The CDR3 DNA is TGTGCCTGGGCGCCGGGACAACTATACAATGAGCAGTTCTTC.

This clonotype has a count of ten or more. CDR3 nucleotide sequence: TGCGCCAGCAGCATTCAACCAGGGGGCCAGAATGAGCAGTTCTTC. Its protein product is CASSIQPGGQNEQFF. This chain connects TRBV5-1 to TRBJ2-1; 8 bases map to TRBD1. This CDR3 has 15 residues. J was trimmed by 7 bases and V by 4 bases; bases with no gene match: 10. Germline assignment: CDR1 SGHRS and CDR2 YFSETQ.

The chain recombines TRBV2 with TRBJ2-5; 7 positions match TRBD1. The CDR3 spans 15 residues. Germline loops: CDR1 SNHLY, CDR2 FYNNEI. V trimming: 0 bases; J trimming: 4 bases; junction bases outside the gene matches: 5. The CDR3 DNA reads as TGTGCCAGCAGTGAAGCGCGAGGGGGCGCAGAGACCCAGTACTTC. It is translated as CASSEARGGAETQYF.

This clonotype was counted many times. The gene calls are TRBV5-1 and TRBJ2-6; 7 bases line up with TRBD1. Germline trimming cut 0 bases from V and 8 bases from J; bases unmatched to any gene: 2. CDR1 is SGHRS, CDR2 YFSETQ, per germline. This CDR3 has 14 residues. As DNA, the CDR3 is TGCGCCAGCAGCTTGGCCAGGGGGTCCAACGTCCTGACTTTC. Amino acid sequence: CASSLARGSNVLTF.

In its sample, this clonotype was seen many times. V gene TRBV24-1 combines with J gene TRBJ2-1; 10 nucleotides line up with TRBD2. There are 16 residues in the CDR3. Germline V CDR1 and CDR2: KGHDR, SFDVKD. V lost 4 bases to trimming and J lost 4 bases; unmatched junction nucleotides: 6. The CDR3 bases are TGTGCCACCAGTGACCAAAGCGGGAGGGATTACAATGAGCAGTTCTTC. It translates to CATSDQSGRDYNEQFF.